This note documents a single T cell receptor beta chain sequence. Germline lookup yields CDR1 SEHNR and CDR2 FQNEAQ (reference sequence). This CDR3 spans 18 amino acids. Trimming cost V 1 base and J 5 bases; bases outside gene matches: 13. The data belong to a study of blood T cell repertoires in COVID-19. Assay used: immunoSEQ multiplex PCR; TCRdb lists only in-frame clones, some missing. The table lists 150,000 to 200,000 clones, about four fifths of them singletons, with approximately 11% in the top ten. Sequencing was carried out using peripheral blood. The origin of this receptor is a man aged 55 to 70 with active or convalescent COVID-19. The chain links TRBV7-9 to TRBJ2-3, with 9 bases matching TRBD2. CDR3 in amino acids: CASSLEYIGGGAIDTQYF. CDR3 sequence (DNA): TGTGCCAGCAGCTTAGAGTATATCGGCGGGGGGGCCATAGATACGCAGTATTTT.